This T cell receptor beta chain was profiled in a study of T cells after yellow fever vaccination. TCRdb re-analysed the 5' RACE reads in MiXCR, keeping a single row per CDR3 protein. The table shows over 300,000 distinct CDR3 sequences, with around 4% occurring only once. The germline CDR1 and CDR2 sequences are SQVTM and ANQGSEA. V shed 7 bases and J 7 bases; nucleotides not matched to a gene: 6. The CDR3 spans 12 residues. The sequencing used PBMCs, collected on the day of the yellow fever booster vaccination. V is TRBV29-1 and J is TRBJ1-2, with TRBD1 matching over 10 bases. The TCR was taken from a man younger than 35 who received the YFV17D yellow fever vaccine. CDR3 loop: CSAGGQGVGYTF. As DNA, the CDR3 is TGCAGCGCCGGAGGACAGGGGGTTGGCTACACCTTC.